The present T cell receptor (beta chain) was sequenced within a study of T cells in Graves' hyperthyroidism and ophthalmopathy. Study findings and constraints: Appearing also in blood were most of the thyroid clonotypes expanded above 0.001.

Graves' hyperthyroidism showing no ophthalmopathy progression within 18 months was considered stable. Subjects aged 18 to 65 presented with newly diagnosed hyperthyroidism of less than 2 months' duration. The source of the PBMCs was 10 ml of fresh peripheral blood. The CDR3 runs 14 residues. Germline V lookup: CDR1 DFQATT, CDR2 SNEGSKA (reference sequence). V lost 4 bases and J lost 6, with 16 bases in between. Regions amplified from RNA transcripts were the TCR beta CDR3 regions. Primed by the HTBI set, a first-round RT-PCR was run on the TCR CDR3. MiXCR, applied by TCRdb to the multiplex PCR reads, yields one record per CDR3 protein. The table records hundreds of thousands of distinct CDR3 sequences, less than 15% of them present only once. This clonotype was recorded many times. The antigen is unknown.

The sequence derives from a woman younger than 35 with Graves' hyperthyroidism. V is TRBV20-1 and J is TRBJ1-5; TRBD1 is a possible D gene (6 bases). Sequences were obtained from blood. CDR3 DNA sequence: TGCAGTGCTATGCGGGGGGCCTGGTCTCAGCCCCAGCATTTT. This translates into CSAMRGAWSQPQHF.